This T cell receptor beta chain was recovered during a study of T-cell reconstitution after alpha-beta-depleted transplantation in children. General study points: Newly produced T cells mostly accounted for T-cell counts and diversity one year post-transplant. Elevated TCRbeta diversity at day 60 was traced, in some patients, to surviving recipient T cells and thymic progenitors. By about two months after transplant, alpha-beta T cells reportedly arose from several hundred graft clones that had expanded.

The TCRbeta library incorporated unique molecular identifiers. TCRdb itself ran the PCR reads through MiXCR, one entry per CDR3 protein. The table has approximately 150,000 distinct CDR3 sequences, about 9% seen once. Note on this clonotype: Its antigen is not identified.

Trimming stripped 2 bases from V and 1 base from J, with 14 bases between. Germline assignment: CDR1 MNHEY and CDR2 SMNVEV (reference sequence). There are 16 residues in the CDR3. The sample was PBMCs, mostly from graft donor cells, taken 180 days after TCRalphabeta/CD19-depleted stem cell transplant. This TCR came from a female patient younger than 10 who had a stem cell transplant for congenital amegakaryocytic thrombocytopenia, so the T cells may come from the graft donor. The chain employs TRBV27 and TRBJ2-5; a weak D match, TRBD2 (6 bases). CDR3 region: CASSLGAGRLQETQYF. DNA for the CDR3: TGTGCCAGCAGTTTAGGGGCGGGACGGCTCCAAGAGACCCAGTACTTC.